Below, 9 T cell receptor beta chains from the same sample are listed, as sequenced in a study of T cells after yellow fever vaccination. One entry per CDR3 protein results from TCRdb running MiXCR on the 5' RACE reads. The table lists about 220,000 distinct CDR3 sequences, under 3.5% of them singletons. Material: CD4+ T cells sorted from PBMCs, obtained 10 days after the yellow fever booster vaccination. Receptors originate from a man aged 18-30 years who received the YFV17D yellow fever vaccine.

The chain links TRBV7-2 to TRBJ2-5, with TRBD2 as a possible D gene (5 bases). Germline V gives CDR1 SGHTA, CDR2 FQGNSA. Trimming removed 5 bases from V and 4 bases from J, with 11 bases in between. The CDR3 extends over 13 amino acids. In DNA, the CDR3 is TGTGCCAGCAGCCAGATGAGGGCAGAGACCCAGTACTTC. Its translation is CASSQMRAETQYF.

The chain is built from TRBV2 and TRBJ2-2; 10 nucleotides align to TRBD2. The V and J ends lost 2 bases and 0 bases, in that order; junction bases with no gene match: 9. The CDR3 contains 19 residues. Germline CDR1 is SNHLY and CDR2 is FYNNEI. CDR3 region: CASSERPSGGPPNTGELFF. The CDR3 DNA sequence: TGTGCCAGCAGTGAAAGGCCTAGCGGGGGACCTCCGAACACCGGGGAGCTGTTTTTT.

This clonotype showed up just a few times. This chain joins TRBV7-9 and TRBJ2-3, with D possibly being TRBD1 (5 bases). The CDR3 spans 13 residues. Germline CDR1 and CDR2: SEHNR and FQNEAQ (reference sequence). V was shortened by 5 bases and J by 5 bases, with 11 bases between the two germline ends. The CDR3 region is CASSPGPGDTQYF. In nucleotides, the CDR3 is TGTGCCAGCAGCCCAGGGCCTGGAGATACGCAGTATTTT.

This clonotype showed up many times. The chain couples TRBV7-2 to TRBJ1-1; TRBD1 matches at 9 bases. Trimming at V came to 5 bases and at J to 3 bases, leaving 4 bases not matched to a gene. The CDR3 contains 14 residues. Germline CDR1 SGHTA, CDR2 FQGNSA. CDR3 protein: CASSVQGADTEAFF. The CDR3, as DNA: TGTGCCAGCAGCGTACAGGGGGCGGACACTGAAGCTTTCTTT.

The CDR3 here is CSARETDRGDNVLTF. CDR3 DNA sequence: TGCAGTGCTAGGGAGACGGACAGGGGAGACAACGTCCTGACTTTC. The genes are TRBV20-1 and TRBJ2-6, with 9 bases matching TRBD1. Germline V gene data show CDR1 as DFQATT and CDR2 as SNEGSKA (reference sequence). The ends lost 3 bases at V and 9 bases at J; junction bases unmatched: 9. CDR3 length equals 15 residues.

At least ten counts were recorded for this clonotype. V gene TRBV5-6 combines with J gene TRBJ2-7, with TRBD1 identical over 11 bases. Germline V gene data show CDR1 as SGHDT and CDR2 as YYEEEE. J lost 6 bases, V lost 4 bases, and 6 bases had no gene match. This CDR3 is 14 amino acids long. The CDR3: CASSQDRGLFEQYV. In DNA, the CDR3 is TGTGCCAGCAGCCAGGACAGGGGGCTGTTCGAGCAGTACGTC.

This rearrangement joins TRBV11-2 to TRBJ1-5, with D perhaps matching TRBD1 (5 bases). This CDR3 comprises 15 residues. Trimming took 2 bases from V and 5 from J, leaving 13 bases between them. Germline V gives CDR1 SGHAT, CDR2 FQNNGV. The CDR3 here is CASSLKGLKDQPQHF. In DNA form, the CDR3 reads TGTGCCAGCAGCTTAAAGGGGTTGAAAGATCAGCCCCAGCATTTT. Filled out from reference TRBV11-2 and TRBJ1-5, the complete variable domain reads EAGVAQSPRYKIIEKRQSVAFWCNPISGHATLYWYQQILGQGPKLLIQFQNNGVVDDSQLPKDRFSAERLKGVDSTLKIQPAKLEDSAVYLCASSLKGLKDQPQHFGDGTRLSIL.

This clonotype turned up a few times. The CDR3 sequence: CASSLGPLGEQYV. CDR3 coding DNA: TGCGCCAGCAGCTTGGGCCCCTTGGGGGAGCAGTACGTC. The chain combines TRBV5-1 with TRBJ2-7; D unclear. Germline V CDR1 and CDR2: SGHRS, YFSETQ. Trimming stripped 0 bases from V and 7 bases from J, with 11 bases between. CDR3 size: 13 residues.

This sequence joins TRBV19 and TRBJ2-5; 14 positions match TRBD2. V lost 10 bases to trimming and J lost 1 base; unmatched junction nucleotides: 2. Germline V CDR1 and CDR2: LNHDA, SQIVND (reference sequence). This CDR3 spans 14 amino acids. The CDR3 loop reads CATGLAGGQETQYF. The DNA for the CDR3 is TGTGCCACCGGACTAGCGGGGGGCCAAGAGACCCAGTACTTC. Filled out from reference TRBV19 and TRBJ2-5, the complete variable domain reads DGGITQSPKYLFRKEGQNVTLSCEQNLNHDAMYWYRQDPGQGLRLIYYSQIVNDFQKGDIAEGYSVSREKKESFPLTVTSAQKNPTAFYLCATGLAGGQETQYFGPGTRLLVL.